The clone carrying this TCR beta chain has only one observation. Primed by a sample-barcoded 5' primer and a J-beta primer mix, a second PCR proceeded for about 7 to 11 cycles. Unique molecular identifiers of 12 random nucleotides labeled each cDNA. TCRdb redid the calling of the 5' RACE reads with MiXCR, one entry per CDR3 protein. The table has about 720,000 distinct CDR3 sequences, about 20% seen once. Germline CDR1 and CDR2: SNHLY and FYNNEI. The CDR3 spans 13 residues. This sample was taken from a study of blood T cells in healthy people across ages. Study at large: The template switching approach captured approximately one barcoded beta molecule for every two T cells.

This receptor was obtained from a man between 65 and 85 years old in good health. Sequenced material: blood. The chain has TRBV2 and TRBJ2-1; perhaps TRBD1 as D (5 bases). Gene TRBJ2-5 matches the end of the DNA better, so the J call may be wrong. CDR3 protein: CASSVRVVETQYF. The CDR3 coding sequence is TGTGCCAGCAGTGTCAGGGTCGTGGAGACCCAGTACTTC.